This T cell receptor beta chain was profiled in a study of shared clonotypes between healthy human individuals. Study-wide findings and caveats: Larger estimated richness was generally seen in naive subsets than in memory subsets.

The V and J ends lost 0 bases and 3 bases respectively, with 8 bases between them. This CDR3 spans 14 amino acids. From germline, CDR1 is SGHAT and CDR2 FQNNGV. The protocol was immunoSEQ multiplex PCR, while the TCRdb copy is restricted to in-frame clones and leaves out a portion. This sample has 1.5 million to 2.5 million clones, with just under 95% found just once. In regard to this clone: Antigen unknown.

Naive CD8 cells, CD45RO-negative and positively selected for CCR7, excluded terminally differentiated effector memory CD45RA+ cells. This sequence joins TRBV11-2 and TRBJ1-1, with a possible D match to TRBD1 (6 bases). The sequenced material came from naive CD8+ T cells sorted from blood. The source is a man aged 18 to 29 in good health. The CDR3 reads CASSLEDSYTEAFF. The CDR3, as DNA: TGTGCCAGCAGCTTAGAGGACAGTTACACTGAAGCTTTCTTT.